This TCR beta chain appears in the sequencing data of a study of T cell clonotyping in hematopoietic cell transplantation. Findings and caveats of the study: Pathologically expanded recipient clonotypes increased progressively from day 30 to day 180 as diversity fell. At the given depth, recipient repertoires were over 97% de novo clonotypes.

CDR1 and CDR2 (germline): SGDLS, YYNGEE. This CDR3 comprises 14 residues. The ends were cut back, 3 bases at V and 3 bases at J, with 9 bases in the middle. Regarding this clone: The antigen remains undetermined.

TCRdb's table, derived via immunoSEQ multiplex PCR, lists solely in-frame clones and lacks some. The sample gives 15,000 to 20,000 clones, approximately 61% of which show up once; about 11% is in the top ten. Material: PBMCs, obtained 30 days after allogeneic stem cell transplant. V and J are TRBV9 and TRBJ2-2, with D unclear. The TCR was taken from a male patient aged 50 to 60 who had an allogeneic stem cell transplant from an unrelated donor, so T cells may come from the graft donor. Some clones in this sample may be carry-over from other donors' samples. The CDR3 here is CASSGLWDTGELFF. DNA of the CDR3: TGTGCCAGCAGCGGCCTTTGGGACACCGGGGAGCTGTTTTTT.